Below, 24 T cell receptor beta chains from the same sample are listed, as sequenced in a study of cytomegalovirus exposure and HLA in healthy donors. PCR used 60 Vbeta primers and 13 Jbeta primers. Assay: immunoSEQ multiplex PCR; the TCRdb copy retains only in-frame clones and omits some. Reported are about 62,000 clones; the ten largest clones contain approximately 5.3%. The sequencing input was PBMCs. The receptors shown here come from a man aged 25-40 years in good health and CMV-seropositive.

The chain is built from TRBV2 and TRBJ1-4; no reliable D call. The CDR3 loop spans 15 amino acids. V shed 6 bases and J shed 0 bases, with 11 bases lying between them. Looked up from germline, CDR1 is SNHLY and CDR2 is FYNNEI. CDR3: CASRVRQATNEKLFF. The CDR3 DNA follows: TGTGCCAGCAGGGTAAGGCAGGCAACTAATGAAAAACTGTTTTTT.

The chain has TRBV30 and TRBJ2-1, with 10 bases aligning to TRBD2. This CDR3 contains 14 residues. Germline V CDR1 and CDR2: GTSNPN, SVGIG (reference sequence). V lost 1 base and J lost 7; bases outside the gene matches: 4. The CDR3 is CAWSAGLARNEQFF. CDR3 nucleotides: TGTGCCTGGAGTGCGGGACTAGCGCGGAATGAGCAGTTCTTC.

The chain employs TRBV7-2 and TRBJ2-7; 10 bases line up with TRBD1. Trimming took 5 bases from V and 5 from J; bases not matched to a gene: 9. The germline CDR1 and CDR2 sequences are SGHTA and FQGNSA. The CDR3 loop spans 15 amino acids. The CDR3, as DNA: TGTGCCAGCAGCGTCGCCGGGACAGGGGATCACGAGCAGTACTTC. It codes for CASSVAGTGDHEQYF.

J is TRBJ1-1 and V is TRBV2; TRBD1 is a possible D gene (6 bases). Trimming removed 6 bases from V and 0 bases from J, with 17 bases in between. Per germline, CDR1 SNHLY and CDR2 FYNNEI. CDR3 length: 16 amino acids. CDR3 nucleotides: TGTGCCAGCAGGTGGACAGTAAAAGTCATGAACACTGAAGCTTTCTTT. This encodes CASRWTVKVMNTEAFF.

The chain couples TRBV5-1 to TRBJ2-7, with D unresolved. CDR1 SGHRS and CDR2 YFSETQ come from the germline V gene. Trimming cost V 5 bases and J 2 bases, with 14 bases left between them. This CDR3 has 14 residues. The DNA of the CDR3 is TGCGCCAGCAGTGTCACCCGCGGCGCCTACGAGCAGTACTTC. Translation: CASSVTRGAYEQYF.

The chain couples TRBV5-6 to TRBJ2-4, with TRBD1 matching over 9 bases. V dropped 3 bases and J dropped 5; count of bases not matched to a gene: 3. The CDR3 length is 14 residues. Germline V gives CDR1 SGHDT, CDR2 YYEEEE. In DNA, the CDR3 is TGTGCCAGCAGCTGGGACAGGGTAGAAAACATTCAGTACTTC. Translated, it gives CASSWDRVENIQYF.

The chain carries TRBV5-1 and TRBJ1-1, with 8 bases identical to TRBD1. The V gene end was trimmed by 4 bases and the J gene end by 3 bases; junction bases not matched to a gene: 5. Germline CDR1 reads SGHRS; CDR2 reads YFSETQ. The CDR3 extends over 14 amino acids. CDR3 DNA: TGCGCCAGCAGCAAGGACAGGGTGGACACTGAAGCTTTCTTT. It yields the protein CASSKDRVDTEAFF.

The V gene is TRBV4-1, the J gene TRBJ2-1; 11 bases agree with TRBD2. The CDR3 is 16 amino acids. Trimming took 1 base from V and 5 from J; bases not matched to a gene: 4. CDR1 is MGHRA and CDR2 is YSYEKL in the germline V gene. The chain's CDR3 is CASSQVATSGDNEQFF. The CDR3 DNA sequence: TGCGCCAGCAGCCAAGTCGCGACTAGCGGGGACAATGAGCAGTTCTTC.

The rearrangement uses TRBV7-9 and TRBJ2-1; TRBD2 matches 12 bases. J was trimmed by 0 bases and V by 6 bases; bases with no gene match: 6. The CDR3 runs 17 residues. The germline V gene encodes CDR1 SEHNR and CDR2 FQNEAQ (reference sequence). The CDR3 DNA is TGTGCCAGCAGATACGGGACTAGCGGGCCCTCCTACAATGAGCAGTTCTTC. Amino acids: CASRYGTSGPSYNEQFF.

The gene calls are TRBV7-8 and TRBJ2-3; 7 bases match TRBD1. Germline V lookup: CDR1 SGHVS, CDR2 FQNEAQ. V shed 5 bases, J shed 6 bases, and the junction held 14 bases outside the gene matches. This CDR3 spans 16 amino acids. This chain's CDR3 is CASSEWGTDPGDTQYF. CDR3 nucleotide sequence: TGTGCCAGCAGCGAATGGGGGACAGACCCAGGTGATACGCAGTATTTT.

This chain links TRBV6-4 with TRBJ2-5, with TRBD1 identical over 9 bases. The CDR3 runs 13 residues. Germline CDR1 MRHNA, CDR2 SNTAGT. V was clipped by 8 bases and J by 3 bases; unmatched bases: 4. CDR3 bases: TGTGCCAGCGATGACAGGGGGAAAGAGACCCAGTACTTC. This codes for CASDDRGKETQYF.

This rearrangement joins TRBV12-5 to TRBJ2-7; TRBD1 agrees at 7 bases. CDR3 length: 14 residues. J gave up 3 bases and V 5 bases, and 7 bases lay outside the gene matches. Germline loops: CDR1 LGHNT, CDR2 FRNRAP. CDR3 loop: CASGKTGLGYEQYF. CDR3 sequence (DNA): TGTGCTAGTGGTAAGACAGGGTTGGGCTACGAGCAGTACTTC.

About this clone itself: One end of the junction varies from germline; a read error may be responsible. The rearrangement joins TRBV5-4 to TRBJ1-2; a possible D gene is TRBD1 (6 bases). CDR1 is SGHNT, CDR2 YYREEE, per germline (reference sequence). CDR3 length: 14 residues. The CDR3 spells CASSSNRANYSYTF. As DNA, the CDR3 is TGTGCCAGCAGCTCCAACAGGGCCAACTATAGCTACACCTTC.

The chain recombines TRBV19 with TRBJ1-2, with D possibly TRBD1 on 6 matching bases. V lost 5 bases to trimming and J lost 2 bases, with 15 bases between them. The CDR3 runs 15 residues. Germline assignment: CDR1 LNHDA and CDR2 SQIVND (reference sequence). The CDR3 reads CASSPRTEPNYGYTF. The CDR3, as DNA: TGTGCCAGTAGTCCACGGACAGAACCGAACTATGGCTACACCTTC. The variable domain in full, with the rest retrieved from reference TRBV19 and TRBJ1-2, is DGGITQSPKYLFRKEGQNVTLSCEQNLNHDAMYWYRQDPGQGLRLIYYSQIVNDFQKGDIAEGYSVSREKKESFPLTVTSAQKNPTAFYLCASSPRTEPNYGYTFGSGTRLTVV.

The gene calls are TRBV5-6 and TRBJ2-7, with 9 bases fitting TRBD1. V dropped 3 bases and J dropped 6; count of bases not matched to a gene: 7. The CDR3 length is 14 residues. Germline values: CDR1 SGHDT, CDR2 YYEEEE. The CDR3 coding sequence is TGTGCCAGCAGCTCAGGGACAGGGCGTCCCGAGCAGTACTTC. Translation gives CASSSGTGRPEQYF.

This chain links TRBV6-5 with TRBJ2-7, with 7 bases lining up with TRBD1. Germline V gives CDR1 MNHEY, CDR2 SVGAGI. This CDR3 has 15 amino acids. V was pared by 4 bases and J by 5 bases, with 11 bases of the junction left unmatched. For the CDR3, the DNA is TGTGCCAGCAGTTCCTTGGCAGGGGGTGTCCACGAGCAGTACTTC. Residues: CASSSLAGGVHEQYF.

The rearrangement joins TRBV30 to TRBJ1-1, with a tentative D call TRBD1 (6 bases). Trimming stripped 6 bases from V and 3 bases from J, with 26 bases between. The V gene's germline CDR1 is GTSNPN and CDR2 SVGIG (reference sequence). The CDR3 loop spans 17 amino acids. The CDR3 DNA reads TGTGCCTGCCCCCGGCAGGGGACGCCCTCAACTCACACTGAAGCTTTCTTT. Residues: CACPRQGTPSTHTEAFF.

V and J are TRBV6-5 and TRBJ2-7; D unclear. Trimming removed 5 bases from V and 4 bases from J, with 9 bases in between. The CDR3 is made up of 12 amino acids. Per the germline V gene, CDR1 is MNHEY and CDR2 is SVGAGI. DNA of the CDR3: TGTGCCAGCAGTCACAACAGTTACGAGCAGTACTTC. Its protein is CASSHNSYEQYF.

This chain links TRBV7-3 with TRBJ2-1; 10 bases match TRBD2. Germline V gives CDR1 SGHTA, CDR2 FQGTGA. The V gene end was trimmed by 5 bases and the J gene end by 5 bases; junction bases not matched to a gene: 9. This CDR3 contains 16 residues. CDR3 in amino acids: CASSDRSSGSHNEQFF. The CDR3 region has the DNA TGTGCCAGCAGCGACCGTTCTAGCGGGAGCCACAATGAGCAGTTCTTC. The full variable domain, with the rest looked up from reference TRBV7-3 and TRBJ2-1, is GAGVSQTPSNKVTEKGKYVELRCDPISGHTALYWYRQSLGQGPEFLIYFQGTGAADDSGLPNDRFFAVRPEGSVSTLKIQRTERGDSAVYLCASSDRSSGSHNEQFFGPGTRLTVL.

The chain couples TRBV6-6 to TRBJ2-7, with 8 bases matching TRBD1. The CDR3 has 15 amino acids. The germline V gene has CDR1 MNHNY and CDR2 SVGAGI (reference sequence). J lost 4 bases, V lost 2 bases, and 7 bases had no gene match. The CDR3 nucleotides are TGTGCCAGCAGTTACCCCGACAGGGGAATATACGAGCAGTACTTC. This sequence encodes CASSYPDRGIYEQYF.

This chain links TRBV25-1 with TRBJ2-7; 8 bases are shared with TRBD2. This CDR3 region has 13 residues. Germline lookup yields CDR1 MGHDK and CDR2 SYGVNS. V lost 6 bases, J lost 5 bases, and 6 bases stayed unmatched. The CDR3 DNA is TGTGCCAGCAGGAAAGCCGGGGGGGACGAGCAGTACTTC. It is translated as CASRKAGGDEQYF.

Comment on this clone: A junction end diverges from the germline sequence, so it may reflect a read error. V is TRBV5-1 and J is TRBJ1-5; no reliable D call. The CDR3 has 15 residues. The germline gives CDR1 SGHRS, CDR2 YFSETQ. The CDR3 coding sequence is TGCGCCAGCAGCTTGACCGGGGAAGTAAATCAGCACCAGCATTTT. Encoded protein: CASSLTGEVNQHQHF.

This sequence joins TRBV5-6 and TRBJ1-2, with D unresolved. Trimming took off 4 bases at V and 2 bases at J, with 15 bases between the two ends. Germline lookup yields CDR1 SGHDT and CDR2 YYEEEE. The CDR3 has 15 residues. The CDR3 region is CASSGETTRNYGYTF. The CDR3 DNA reads TGTGCCAGCAGCGGAGAGACGACGAGAAACTATGGCTACACCTTC.

The chain has TRBV9 and TRBJ2-1, with TRBD2 matching 8 bases. This CDR3 has 16 residues. V was clipped by 0 bases and J by 7 bases; unmatched bases: 9. CDR1 and CDR2 (germline): SGDLS, YYNGEE. The CDR3 protein is CASSVESSGRWNEQFF. The CDR3 nucleotides read TGTGCCAGCAGCGTAGAATCGAGCGGGAGATGGAATGAGCAGTTCTTC.